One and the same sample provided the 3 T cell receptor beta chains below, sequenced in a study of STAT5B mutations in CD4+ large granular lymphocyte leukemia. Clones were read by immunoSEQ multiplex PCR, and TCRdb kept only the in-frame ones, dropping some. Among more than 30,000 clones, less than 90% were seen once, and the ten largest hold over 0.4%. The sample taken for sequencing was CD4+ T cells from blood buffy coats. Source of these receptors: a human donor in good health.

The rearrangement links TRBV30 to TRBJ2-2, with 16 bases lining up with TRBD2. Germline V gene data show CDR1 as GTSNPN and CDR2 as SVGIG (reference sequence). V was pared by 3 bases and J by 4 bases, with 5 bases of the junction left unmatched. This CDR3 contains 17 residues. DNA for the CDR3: TGTGCCTGGAGCCCGGGGACTAGCGGGAGGGTCACCGGGGAGCTGTTTTTT. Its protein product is CAWSPGTSGRVTGELFF.

The DNA of the CDR3 is TGTGCCAGTGGCGGGACAGGGGGAAACACCATATATTTT. Translating it yields CASGGTGGNTIYF. This rearrangement joins TRBV19 to TRBJ1-3, with 9 bases matching TRBD1. Germline V lookup: CDR1 LNHDA, CDR2 SQIVND (reference sequence). J gave up 4 bases and V 8 bases, and 3 bases lay outside the gene matches. This CDR3 has 13 amino acids.

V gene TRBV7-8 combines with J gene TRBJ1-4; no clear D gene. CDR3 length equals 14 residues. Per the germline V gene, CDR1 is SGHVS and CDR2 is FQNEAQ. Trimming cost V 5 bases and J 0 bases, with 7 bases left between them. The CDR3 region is CASSGLATNEKLFF. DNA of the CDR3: TGTGCCAGCAGCGGACTTGCAACTAATGAAAAACTGTTTTTT.